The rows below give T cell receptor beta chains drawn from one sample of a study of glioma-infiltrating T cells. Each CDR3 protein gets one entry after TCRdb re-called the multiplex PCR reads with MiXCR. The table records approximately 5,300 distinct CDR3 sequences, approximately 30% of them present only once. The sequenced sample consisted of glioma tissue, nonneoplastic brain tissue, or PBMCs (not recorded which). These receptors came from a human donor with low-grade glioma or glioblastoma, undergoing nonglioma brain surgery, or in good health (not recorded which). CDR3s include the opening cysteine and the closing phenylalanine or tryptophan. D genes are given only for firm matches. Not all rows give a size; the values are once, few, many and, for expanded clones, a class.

CDR3: CASRPGSSLDAQFF; DNA: TGTGCCAGCCGTCCCGGGAGCTCCCTCGATGCGCAGTTCTTC; size: NA; V: TRBV6-1; D: NA; J: TRBJ2-1
CDR3: CSVVGLVIYNEQYF; DNA: TGCAGCGTTGTAGGGCTAGTTATCTACAATGAGCAGTACTTC; size: NA; V: TRBV29-1; D: NA; J: TRBJ2-7
CDR3: CASSQYLGTNEKLFF; DNA: TGTGCCAGCAGCCAGTACCTGGGAACTAATGAAAAACTGTTTTTT; size: many; V: TRBV14; D: NA; J: TRBJ1-4
CDR3: CASSRLAGATDTQYF; DNA: TGTGCCAGCAGTCGCCTAGCGGGAGCCACAGATACGCAGTATTTT; size: medium-sized; V: TRBV2; D: TRBD2; J: TRBJ2-3
CDR3: CASSLADPRPYEQYF; DNA: TGTGCCAGCAGTTTAGCGGACCCCCGACCCTACGAGCAGTACTTC; size: many; V: TRBV12-3/TRBV12-4; D: NA; J: TRBJ2-7
CDR3: CASSLAGPRLYEQFF; DNA: TGTGCCAGCAGTTTAGCGGGCCCCCGACTCTACGAGCAGTTCTTC; size: NA; V: TRBV12-3/TRBV12-4; D: NA; J: TRBJ2-1
CDR3: CASSQASRNTGELFF; DNA: TGTGCCAGCAGCCAAGCTAGCAGGAACACCGGGGAGCTGTTTTTT; size: many; V: TRBV4-2; D: NA; J: TRBJ2-2
CDR3: CACGNYNSPLHF; DNA: TGTGCCTGCGGGAATTATAATTCACCCCTCCACTTT; size: many; V: TRBV12-3/TRBV12-4; D: NA; J: TRBJ1-6
CDR3: CASSIGTGPWTEAFF; DNA: TGTGCCAGCAGCATTGGGACAGGGCCCTGGACTGAAGCTTTCTTT; size: many; V: TRBV9; D: TRBD1; J: TRBJ1-1
CDR3: CSAKAVGRARSNQPQHF; DNA: TGCAGTGCTAAGGCCGTAGGAAGGGCCCGTAGCAATCAGCCCCAGCATTTT; size: few; V: TRBV20-1; D: NA; J: TRBJ1-5
CDR3: CASRGLGAGSLYEQYF; DNA: TGTGCCAGCAGAGGGTTAGGAGCGGGAAGCCTGTACGAGCAGTACTTC; size: many; V: TRBV3-1; D: TRBD2; J: TRBJ2-7
CDR3: CASTATTAGNRDTQYF; DNA: TGTGCCAGTACCGCTACCACGGCGGGGAATCGTGATACGCAGTATTTT; size: many; V: TRBV19; D: NA; J: TRBJ2-3
CDR3: CASTFSGAYNEQFF; DNA: TGTGCCAGCACTTTTAGCGGGGCCTACAATGAGCAGTTCTTC; size: once; V: TRBV27; D: TRBD2; J: TRBJ2-1
CDR3: CASIDEGEQYF; DNA: TGTGCCAGCATAGATGAGGGAGAGCAGTACTTC; size: NA; V: TRBV28; D: NA; J: TRBJ2-7
CDR3: CASSRGQVTYNEQFF; DNA: TGTGCCAGCTCACGGGGACAGGTAACTTACAATGAGCAGTTCTTC; size: medium-sized; V: TRBV18; D: TRBD1; J: TRBJ2-1
CDR3: CPRRHQGCAQHF; DNA: TGTCCCCGCAGGCACCAGGGATGTGCCCAGCATTTT; size: NA; V: TRBV27; D: NA; J: TRBJ1-5
CDR3: CASSLGPHVQETQYF; DNA: TGTGCCAGCAGCTTAGGTCCCCATGTACAAGAGACCCAGTACTTC; size: medium-sized; V: TRBV7-2; D: NA; J: TRBJ2-5
CDR3: CASSSPYEQYF; DNA: TGTGCCAGTAGCTCCCCCTACGAGCAGTACTTC; size: many; V: TRBV19; D: NA; J: TRBJ2-7
CDR3: CASSFEINSPLHF; DNA: TGTGCCAGCAGCTTCGAGATTAATTCACCCCTCCACTTT; size: many; V: TRBV5-5; D: NA; J: TRBJ1-6
CDR3: CASSMGSSGNTIYF; DNA: TGTGCCAGTAGTATGGGTTCCTCTGGAAACACCATATATTTT; size: many; V: TRBV19; D: NA; J: TRBJ1-3
CDR3: CSARRTGVTETQYF; DNA: TGCAGTGCTAGACGGACAGGGGTGACAGAGACCCAGTACTTC; size: medium-sized; V: TRBV20-1; D: TRBD1; J: TRBJ2-5
CDR3: CASSVGPQPYEQYF; DNA: TGTGCCAGCAGCGTAGGTCCACAACCCTACGAGCAGTACTTC; size: many; V: TRBV9; D: NA; J: TRBJ2-7
CDR3: CASSTHLGSSYNEQFF; DNA: TGTGCCAGCAGCACCCACCTGGGGAGCTCCTACAATGAGCAGTTCTTC; size: many; V: TRBV7-2; D: NA; J: TRBJ2-1
CDR3: CASSSLNDRDQHF; DNA: TGTGCCAGCAGCTCCTTAAATGACAGAGACCAGCATTTT; size: many; V: TRBV7-3; D: NA; J: TRBJ1-5
CDR3: CSSRPRGRIEEQFF; DNA: TGTTCCAGCAGGCCTAGAGGGAGGATTGAGGAGCAGTTCTTC; size: NA; V: TRBV6-2/TRBV6-3; D: NA; J: TRBJ2-1
CDR3: CASSYGGGRAFETQYF; DNA: TGTGCCAGCAGTTACGGTGGCGGGAGGGCCTTTGAGACCCAGTACTTC; size: medium-sized; V: TRBV6-2/TRBV6-3; D: TRBD2; J: TRBJ2-5
CDR3: CASRGQLSPNTEAFF; DNA: TGTGCCAGCAGGGGTCAGCTCAGTCCGAACACTGAAGCTTTCTTT; size: large; V: TRBV27; D: NA; J: TRBJ1-1
CDR3: CSATGLAGYQETQYF; DNA: TGCAGTGCAACCGGACTAGCGGGTTATCAAGAGACCCAGTACTTC; size: NA; V: TRBV20-1; D: TRBD2; J: TRBJ2-5